This TCR beta chain was observed in a study of blood T cell repertoires in COVID-19. CDR3 size: 15 residues. V was clipped by 2 bases and J by 6 bases; unmatched bases: 8. Germline-derived CDR1 and CDR2 are MNHEY and SVGAGI. Assay used: immunoSEQ multiplex PCR; TCRdb lists only in-frame clones, some missing. Counted here are 120,000 or so clones, approximately 81% occurring once; the ten biggest clones make up 3.8%. J is TRBJ2-7 and V is TRBV6-5; TRBD2 aligns across 9 bases. The sample was peripheral blood. The sequence was collected from a woman aged 45-65 years with acute or convalescent COVID-19. The CDR3 DNA reads as TGTGCCAGCAGTTACCAGGGACTAGCCCGTTCCGAGCAGTACTTC. It is translated as CASSYQGLARSEQYF.